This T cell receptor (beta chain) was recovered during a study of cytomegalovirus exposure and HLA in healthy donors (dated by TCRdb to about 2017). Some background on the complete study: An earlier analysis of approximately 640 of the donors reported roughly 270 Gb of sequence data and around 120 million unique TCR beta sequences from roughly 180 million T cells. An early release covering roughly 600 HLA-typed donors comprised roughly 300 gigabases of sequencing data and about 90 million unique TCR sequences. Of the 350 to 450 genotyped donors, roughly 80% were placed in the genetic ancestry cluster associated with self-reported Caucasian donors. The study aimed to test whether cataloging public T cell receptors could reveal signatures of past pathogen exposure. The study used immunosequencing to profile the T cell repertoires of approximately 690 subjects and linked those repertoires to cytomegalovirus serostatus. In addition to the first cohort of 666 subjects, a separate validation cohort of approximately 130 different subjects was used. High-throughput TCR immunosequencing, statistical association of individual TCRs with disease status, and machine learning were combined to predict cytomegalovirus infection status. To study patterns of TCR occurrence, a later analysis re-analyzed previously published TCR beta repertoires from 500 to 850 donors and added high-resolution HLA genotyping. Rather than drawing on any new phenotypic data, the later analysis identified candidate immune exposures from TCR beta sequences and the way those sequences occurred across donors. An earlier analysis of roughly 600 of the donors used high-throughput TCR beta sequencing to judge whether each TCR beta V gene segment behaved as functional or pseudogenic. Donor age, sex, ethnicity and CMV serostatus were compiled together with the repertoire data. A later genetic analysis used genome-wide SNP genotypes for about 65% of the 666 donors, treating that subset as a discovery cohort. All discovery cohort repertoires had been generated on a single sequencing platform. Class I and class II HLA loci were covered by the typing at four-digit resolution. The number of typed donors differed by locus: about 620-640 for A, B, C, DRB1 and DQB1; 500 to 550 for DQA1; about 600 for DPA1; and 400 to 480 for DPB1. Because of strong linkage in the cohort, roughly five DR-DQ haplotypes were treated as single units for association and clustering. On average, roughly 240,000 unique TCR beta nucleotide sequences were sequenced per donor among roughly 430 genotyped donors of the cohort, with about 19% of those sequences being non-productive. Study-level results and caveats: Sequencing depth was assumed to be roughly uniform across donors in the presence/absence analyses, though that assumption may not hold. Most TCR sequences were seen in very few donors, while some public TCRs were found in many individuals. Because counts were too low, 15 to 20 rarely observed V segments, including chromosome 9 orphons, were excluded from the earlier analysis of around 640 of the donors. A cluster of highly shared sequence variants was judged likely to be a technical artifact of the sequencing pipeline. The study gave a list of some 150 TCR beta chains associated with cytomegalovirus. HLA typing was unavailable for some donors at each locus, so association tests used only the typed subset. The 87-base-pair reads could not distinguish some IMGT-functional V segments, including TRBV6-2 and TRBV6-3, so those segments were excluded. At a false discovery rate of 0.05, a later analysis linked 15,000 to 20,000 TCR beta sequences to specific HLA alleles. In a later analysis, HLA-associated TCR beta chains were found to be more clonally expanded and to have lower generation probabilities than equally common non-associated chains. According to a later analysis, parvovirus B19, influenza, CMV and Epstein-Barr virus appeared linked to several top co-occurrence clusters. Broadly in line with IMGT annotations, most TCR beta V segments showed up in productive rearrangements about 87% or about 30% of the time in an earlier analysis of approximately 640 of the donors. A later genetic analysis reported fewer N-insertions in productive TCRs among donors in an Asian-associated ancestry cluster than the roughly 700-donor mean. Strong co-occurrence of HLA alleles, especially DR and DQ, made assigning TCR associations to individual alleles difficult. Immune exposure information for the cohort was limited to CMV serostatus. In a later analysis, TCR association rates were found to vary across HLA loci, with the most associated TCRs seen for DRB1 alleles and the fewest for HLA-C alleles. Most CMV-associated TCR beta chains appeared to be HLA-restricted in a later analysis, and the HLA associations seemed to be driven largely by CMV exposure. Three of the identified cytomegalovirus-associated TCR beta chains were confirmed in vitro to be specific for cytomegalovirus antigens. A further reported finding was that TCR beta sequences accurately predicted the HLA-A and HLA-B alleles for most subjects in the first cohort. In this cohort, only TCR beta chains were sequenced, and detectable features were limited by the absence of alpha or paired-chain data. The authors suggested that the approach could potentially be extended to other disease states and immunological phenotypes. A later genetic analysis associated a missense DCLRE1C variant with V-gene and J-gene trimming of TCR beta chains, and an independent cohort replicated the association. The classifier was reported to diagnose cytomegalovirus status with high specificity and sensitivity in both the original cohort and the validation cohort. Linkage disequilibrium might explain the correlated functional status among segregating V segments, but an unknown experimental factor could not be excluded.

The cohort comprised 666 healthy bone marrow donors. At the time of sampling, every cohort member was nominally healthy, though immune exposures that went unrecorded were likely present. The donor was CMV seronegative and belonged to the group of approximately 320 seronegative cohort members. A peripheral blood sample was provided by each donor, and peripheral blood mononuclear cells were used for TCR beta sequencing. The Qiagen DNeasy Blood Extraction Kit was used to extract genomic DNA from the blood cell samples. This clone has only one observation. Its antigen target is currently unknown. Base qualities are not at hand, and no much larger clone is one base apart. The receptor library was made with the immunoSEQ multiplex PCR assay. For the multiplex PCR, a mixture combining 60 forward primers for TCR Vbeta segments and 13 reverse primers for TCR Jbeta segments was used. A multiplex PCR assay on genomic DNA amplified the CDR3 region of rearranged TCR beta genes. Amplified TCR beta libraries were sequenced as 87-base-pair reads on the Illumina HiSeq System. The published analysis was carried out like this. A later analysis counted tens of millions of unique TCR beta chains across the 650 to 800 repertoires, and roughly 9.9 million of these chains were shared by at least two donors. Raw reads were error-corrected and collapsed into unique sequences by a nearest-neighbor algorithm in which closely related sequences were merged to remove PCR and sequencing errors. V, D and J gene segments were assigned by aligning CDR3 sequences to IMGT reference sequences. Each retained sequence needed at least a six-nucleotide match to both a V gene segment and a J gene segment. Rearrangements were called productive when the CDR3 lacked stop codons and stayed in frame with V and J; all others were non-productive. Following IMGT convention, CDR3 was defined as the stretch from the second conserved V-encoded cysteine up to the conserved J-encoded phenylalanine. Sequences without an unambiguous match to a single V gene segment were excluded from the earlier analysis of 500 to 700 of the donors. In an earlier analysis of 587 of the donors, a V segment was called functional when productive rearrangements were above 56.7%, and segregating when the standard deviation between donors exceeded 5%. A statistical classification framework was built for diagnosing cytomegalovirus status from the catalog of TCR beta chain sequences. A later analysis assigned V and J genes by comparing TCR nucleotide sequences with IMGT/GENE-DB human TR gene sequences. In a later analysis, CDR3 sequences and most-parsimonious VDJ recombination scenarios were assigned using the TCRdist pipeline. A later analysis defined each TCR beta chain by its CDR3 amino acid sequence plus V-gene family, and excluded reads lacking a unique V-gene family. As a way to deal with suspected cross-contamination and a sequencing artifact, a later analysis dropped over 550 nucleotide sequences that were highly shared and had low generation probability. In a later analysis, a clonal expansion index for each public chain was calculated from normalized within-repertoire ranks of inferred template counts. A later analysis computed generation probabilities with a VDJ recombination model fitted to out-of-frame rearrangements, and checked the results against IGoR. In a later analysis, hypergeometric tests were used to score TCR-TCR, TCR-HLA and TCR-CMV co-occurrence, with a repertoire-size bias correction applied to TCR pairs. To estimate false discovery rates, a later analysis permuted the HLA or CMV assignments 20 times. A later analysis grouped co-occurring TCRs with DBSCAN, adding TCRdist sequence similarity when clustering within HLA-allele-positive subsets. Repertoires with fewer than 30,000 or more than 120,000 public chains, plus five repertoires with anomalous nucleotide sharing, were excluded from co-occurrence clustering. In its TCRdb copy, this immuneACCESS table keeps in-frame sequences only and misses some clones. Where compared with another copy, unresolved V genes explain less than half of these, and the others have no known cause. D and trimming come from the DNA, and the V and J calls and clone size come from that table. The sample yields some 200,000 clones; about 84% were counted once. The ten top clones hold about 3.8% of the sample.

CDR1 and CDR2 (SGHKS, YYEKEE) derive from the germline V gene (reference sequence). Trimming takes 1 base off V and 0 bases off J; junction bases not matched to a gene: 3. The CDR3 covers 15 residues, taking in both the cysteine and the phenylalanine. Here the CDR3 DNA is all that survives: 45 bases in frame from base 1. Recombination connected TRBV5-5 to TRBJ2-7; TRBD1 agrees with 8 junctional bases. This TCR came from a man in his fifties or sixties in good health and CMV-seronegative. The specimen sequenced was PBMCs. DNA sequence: TGTGCCAGCAGCTTGCGACAGGGGTCCTCCTACGAGCAGTACTTC. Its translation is CASSLRQGSSYEQYF.